Shown below are 30 T cell receptor beta chains from a single sample sequenced in a study of human T cells and chemical hapten exposure. TCRdb re-called the RACE reads through MiXCR, storing one row per CDR3 protein. The data hold 85,000 to 100,000 distinct CDR3 sequences, with roughly 12% observed a single time. Time point reported: patch test 1, 2 weeks after DPC sensitization. Treatment indicated: therapeutic diphenylcyclopropenone sensitization with weekly scalp DPC. The input for sequencing was whole blood, taken in connection with sensitization to the hapten diphenylcyclopropenone (DPC). The receptors were gathered from a woman in her thirties or forties with alopecia areata. Some clones in this sample may be carry-over from other donors' samples.

This clonotype has just a few counts. This sequence joins TRBV7-2 and TRBJ2-7; D ambiguous. The CDR3 runs 11 residues. Germline CDR1 and CDR2: SGHTA and FQGNSA. V lost 5 bases to trimming and J lost 1 base, with 3 bases between them. CDR3 nucleotide sequence: TGTGCCAGCAGCGATTCCTACGAGCAGTACTTC. This codes for CASSDSYEQYF.

The DNA of the CDR3 is TGTGCCAGCAGCCCTGGGGGGAGGGGGGCCTACGAGCAGTACTTC. Translated, it gives CASSPGGRGAYEQYF. This chain connects TRBV12-3 or TRBV12-4 to TRBJ2-7; possibly TRBD2 for D (7 bases). The CDR3 runs to 15 residues. Trimming left V 6 bases short and J 2 bases short, with 17 bases between.

The chain links TRBV7-2 to TRBJ2-1; no reliable D call. This CDR3 comprises 14 residues. CDR1 and CDR2 (germline): SGHTA, FQGNSA. V shed 6 bases and J shed 2 bases, with 11 bases lying between them. The CDR3 spells CASRAPVAYNEQFF. The CDR3 DNA reads TGTGCCAGCAGAGCCCCTGTGGCCTACAATGAGCAGTTCTTC.

The rearrangement links TRBV2 to TRBJ2-1, with D tentatively TRBD2 (6 bases). The germline V and J ends were trimmed by 6 bases and 12 bases, with 21 bases remaining between them. The CDR3 loop spans 14 amino acids. CDR1 SNHLY and CDR2 FYNNEI come from the germline V gene. DNA for the CDR3: TGTGCCAGCAGGGCTTCCTGGGACTCCTCGGGGCAGTTCTTC. It encodes CASRASWDSSGQFF.

This clonotype was seen a handful of times. V and J are TRBV3-1 and TRBJ2-1, with D uncertain. The ends were cut back, 4 bases at V and 6 bases at J, with 10 bases in the middle. Germline V CDR1 and CDR2: LGHDT, YNNKEL (reference sequence). This CDR3 contains 13 residues. The CDR3: CASSPGLSNEQFF. The DNA for the CDR3 is TGTGCCAGCAGCCCAGGTTTAAGCAATGAGCAGTTCTTC.

Many counts were recorded for this clonotype. V gene TRBV12-3 or TRBV12-4 combines with J gene TRBJ1-1; D might be TRBD1 (5 bases). The CDR3 consists of 15 residues. Trimming cost V 7 bases and J 5 bases, with 20 bases left between them. The CDR3 region has the DNA TGTGCCAGCACAATCGGACACACCAGAGGGACTGAAGCTTTCTTT. Translated, it gives CASTIGHTRGTEAFF.

By sample fraction, this clonotype is large. The chain uses TRBV28 and TRBJ1-1, with D uncertain. Germline V CDR1 and CDR2: MDHEN, SYDVKM. The ends were cut back, 2 bases at V and 4 bases at J, with 11 bases in the middle. This CDR3 region has 14 residues. The CDR3: CASSLRSRATEAFF. CDR3 nucleotides: TGTGCCAGCAGTTTACGAAGTAGGGCCACTGAAGCTTTCTTT.

This chain links TRBV5-1 with TRBJ1-1; D not resolved. The CDR3 is 14 amino acids. V shed 0 bases and J shed 0 bases, with 6 bases lying between them. Per germline, CDR1 SGHRS and CDR2 YFSETQ. The CDR3 DNA sequence: TGCGCCAGCAGCTTGGACTCAATGAACACTGAAGCTTTCTTT. Protein: CASSLDSMNTEAFF.

The sample holds a few counts of this clonotype. The V and J genes are TRBV5-6 and TRBJ2-1; the D gene is possibly TRBD2 (7 bases). Germline V lookup: CDR1 SGHDT, CDR2 YYEEEE. The V gene lost 2 bases and the J gene lost 0 bases, with 12 bases spanning the gap. This CDR3 is 16 amino acids long. The DNA of the CDR3 is TGTGCCAGCAGCTTCAGGGCGGGGGCCTCCTACAATGAGCAGTTCTTC. Encoded protein: CASSFRAGASYNEQFF.

This clonotype was seen a handful of times. This chain's CDR3 is CASSLSLGSYEQYF. The CDR3, as DNA: TGTGCCAGCAGTTTGTCGCTGGGGTCCTACGAGCAGTACTTC. The gene calls are TRBV12-3 or TRBV12-4 and TRBJ2-7; D not certain. CDR3 size: 14 residues. Trimming removed 3 bases at V and 1 base at J, with 10 bases between.

This clonotype appeared a few times. Compared with germline, one end of the junction differs, possibly owing to a read error. V usage is TRBV7-8 and J usage is TRBJ2-1; 16 bases are a match to TRBD2. Germline loops: CDR1 SGHVS, CDR2 FQNEAQ. This CDR3 contains 16 residues. The CDR3 sequence: CVSSPGTSGRAYEQFF. For the CDR3, the DNA is TGTGTCAGCAGCCCGGGGACTAGCGGGAGGGCGTATGAGCAGTTCTTC.

J is TRBJ2-6 and V is TRBV19, with 12 nucleotides matching TRBD2. The length of the CDR3 is 17 residues. Germline loops: CDR1 LNHDA, CDR2 SQIVND (reference sequence). After removal of 7 bases from V and 3 bases from J, the junction contained 7 bases not matched to a gene. CDR3 residues: CASTPRLAGDGANVLTF. The CDR3 coding sequence is TGTGCCAGTACCCCGAGACTAGCGGGAGATGGGGCCAACGTCCTGACTTTC. The full variable domain, its missing parts supplied by reference TRBV19 and TRBJ2-6, is DGGITQSPKYLFRKEGQNVTLSCEQNLNHDAMYWYRQDPGQGLRLIYYSQIVNDFQKGDIAEGYSVSREKKESFPLTVTSAQKNPTAFYLCASTPRLAGDGANVLTFGAGSRLTVL.

The rearrangement links TRBV3-1 to TRBJ2-5, with D possibly being TRBD2 (6 bases). The V end lost 4 bases, the J end lost 4 bases, and 13 bases lay between the germline ends. Germline lookup yields CDR1 LGHDT and CDR2 YNNKEL (reference sequence). The CDR3 totals 14 residues. CDR3 loop: CASSPGGPRETQYF. CDR3 coding DNA: TGTGCCAGCAGCCCCGGAGGGCCCCGAGAGACCCAGTACTTC.

In its sample, this clonotype was seen many times. This chain joins TRBV7-9 and TRBJ1-1, with TRBD1 matching 8 bases. Trimming removed 5 bases from V and 6 bases from J; junction bases left unmatched: 8. Germline values: CDR1 SEHNR, CDR2 FQNEAQ (reference sequence). This CDR3 is 14 amino acids long. The CDR3 nucleotides read TGTGCCAGCAGCCCACCTGGGACAGGCCCTGAAGCTTTCTTT. Encoded protein: CASSPPGTGPEAFF. Using reference TRBV7-9 and TRBJ1-1 for the parts outside the CDR3, the full variable domain is DTGVSQNPRHKITKRGQNVTFRCDPISEHNRLYWYRQTLGQGPEFLTYFQNEAQLEKSRLLSDRFSAERPKGSFSTLEIQRTEQGDSAMYLCASSPPGTGPEAFFGQGTRLTVV.

V gene TRBV28 combines with J gene TRBJ2-3, with D tentatively TRBD1 or TRBD2 (5 bases each). Trimming stripped 3 bases from V and 5 bases from J, with 15 bases between. The germline V gene encodes CDR1 MDHEN and CDR2 SYDVKM. The CDR3 has 15 residues. CDR3 sequence: CASSFPGTAVDTQYF. The CDR3 nucleotides read TGTGCCAGCAGTTTCCCCGGGACGGCGGTAGATACGCAGTATTTT.

There are a few counts of this clonotype. The V call is TRBV24-1, the J call TRBJ2-3; 7 nucleotides align to TRBD1. The CDR3 extends over 15 amino acids. Germline CDR1 is KGHDR and CDR2 is SFDVKD. V shed 9 bases, J shed 2 bases, and the junction held 10 bases outside the gene matches. The CDR3: CATELTGSATDTQYF. CDR3 coding DNA: TGTGCCACCGAATTGACAGGGAGTGCCACAGATACGCAGTATTTT.

The sample holds a few counts of this clonotype. The rearrangement joins TRBV5-1 to TRBJ2-1; TRBD2 matches 12 bases. J lost 9 bases, V lost 5 bases, and 12 bases had no gene match. This CDR3 comprises 16 residues. From germline, CDR1 is SGHRS and CDR2 YFSETQ. CDR3 nucleotide sequence: TGCGCCAGCAGGAGCCCAGGACTAGCGGGATTAAGTGAGCAGTTCTTC. Amino acids: CASRSPGLAGLSEQFF.

This clonotype was counted at least ten times. J is TRBJ2-1 and V is TRBV4-3; 8 bases line up with TRBD2. The V gene end was trimmed by 3 bases and the J gene end by 5 bases; junction bases not matched to a gene: 9. In germline, CDR1 is LGHNA, CDR2 YSLEER. This CDR3 comprises 16 residues. CDR3 in DNA: TGCGCCAGCAGCCAGTACGGCAGCGGGAGTAACAATGAGCAGTTCTTC. Protein: CASSQYGSGSNNEQFF.

This clonotype was found once. A much bigger clone sits one base away, suggesting this may be a read error. The chain employs TRBV6-5 and TRBJ1-4; D is unresolved. The CDR3 spans 14 residues. The V gene's germline CDR1 is MNHEY and CDR2 SVGAGI. The germline V and J ends were trimmed by 6 bases and 5 bases, with 13 bases remaining between them. CDR3: CASRAVKANEKLFF. CDR3 nucleotide sequence: TGTGCCAGCAGGGCGGTCAAGGCCAATGAAAAACTGTTTTTT.

J is TRBJ2-3 and V is TRBV10-3; D gene uncertain. Trimming removed 2 bases at V and 0 bases at J, with 9 bases between. Germline V gives CDR1 ENHRY, CDR2 SYGVKD. The CDR3 is 15 amino acids. The CDR3 coding sequence is TGTGCCATCAGTGAGCCCGAATCTAGCACAGATACGCAGTATTTT. It encodes CAISEPESSTDTQYF.

CDR3 sequence: CAIRVGESEAFF. The CDR3 bases are TGTGCCATCAGGGTGGGGGAGTCTGAAGCTTTCTTT. V gene TRBV10-3 combines with J gene TRBJ1-1; TRBD1 might be the D (5 bases). From germline, CDR1 is ENHRY and CDR2 SYGVKD. V lost 6 bases to trimming and J lost 6 bases, with 11 bases between them. The CDR3 totals 12 residues.

This clonotype was observed a few times. The V gene is TRBV7-2, the J gene TRBJ2-5; D is uncertain. The CDR3 extends over 13 amino acids. The germline CDR1 and CDR2 sequences are SGHTA and FQGNSA. V lost 4 bases, J lost 4 bases, and 10 bases lay in between. The CDR3 coding sequence is TGTGCCAGCAGCTCCCATCCGGGAGAGACCCAGTACTTC. This gives the protein CASSSHPGETQYF. Drawing the rest from reference TRBV7-2 and TRBJ2-5, the complete variable domain is GAGVSQSPSNKVTEKGKDVELRCDPISGHTALYWYRQSLGQGLEFLIYFQGNSAPDKSGLPSDRFSAERTGGSVSTLTIQRTQQEDSAVYLCASSSHPGETQYFGPGTRLLVL.

The genes are TRBV7-2 and TRBJ2-7, with TRBD2 matching over 9 bases. The CDR3 is 16 residues long. Germline V gene lookup returns CDR1 SGHTA and CDR2 FQGNSA. Trimming took 3 bases from V and 1 from J; bases not matched to a gene: 7. CDR3 DNA sequence: TGTGCCAGCAGCTTTAGTCTAGCGGGGCCTTCCTACGAGCAGTACTTC. As protein: CASSFSLAGPSYEQYF.

The chain couples TRBV6-2 or TRBV6-3 to TRBJ2-7; 9 bases are a match to TRBD2. Looked up from germline, CDR1 is MNHEY and CDR2 is SVGEGT. The V gene end was trimmed by 6 bases and the J gene end by 7 bases; junction bases not matched to a gene: 10. The CDR3 contains 14 residues. The CDR3 sequence is CASSDFSGSSEQYF. The CDR3 DNA follows: TGTGCCAGCAGCGACTTTAGCGGGAGTTCAGAGCAGTACTTC.

The V gene is TRBV3-1, the J gene TRBJ2-7; D unclear. The CDR3 spans 14 residues. Germline V gene lookup returns CDR1 LGHDT and CDR2 YNNKEL (reference sequence). Trimming took 3 bases from V and 0 from J, leaving 9 bases between them. The CDR3 protein is CASSQMGNSYEQYF. The DNA for the CDR3 is TGTGCCAGCAGCCAGATGGGCAACTCCTACGAGCAGTACTTC.

There are a few counts of this clonotype. The V and J genes are TRBV3-1 and TRBJ2-3, with 9 nucleotides matching TRBD2. The CDR3 contains 16 residues. V lost 4 bases and J lost 3; bases outside the gene matches: 8. Germline CDR1 and CDR2: LGHDT and YNNKEL (reference sequence). In DNA form, the CDR3 reads TGTGCCAGCAGCCGACGTAGCGGGAGAGGGACAGATACGCAGTATTTT. Amino acids: CASSRRSGRGTDTQYF.

J is TRBJ2-7 and V is TRBV7-9, with TRBD1 matching 12 bases. V lost 4 bases to trimming and J lost 0 bases; unmatched junction nucleotides: 19. The CDR3 covers 21 residues. Germline CDR1 is SEHNR and CDR2 is FQNEAQ (reference sequence). This CDR3 is CASSSLTGTGGGLDSSYEQYF. For the CDR3, the DNA is TGTGCCAGCAGCTCTCTCACCGGGACAGGGGGCGGGCTGGACAGCTCCTACGAGCAGTACTTC.

The genes are TRBV20-1 and TRBJ2-5; 8 nucleotides align to TRBD1. This CDR3 is built from 15 residues. The germline V gene encodes CDR1 DFQATT and CDR2 SNEGSKA (reference sequence). V gave up 3 bases and J gave up 4 bases; unmatched junction bases: 10. The CDR3 nucleotides read TGCAGTGCTAGGCCCTTGACAGGGGAGCGAGAGACCCAGTACTTC. Its translation is CSARPLTGERETQYF.

This clonotype was detected only a few times. This chain links TRBV5-4 with TRBJ2-5; 8 bases fit TRBD1. The CDR3 contains 14 residues. V lost 6 bases and J lost 4; bases outside the gene matches: 8. In germline, CDR1 is SGHNT, CDR2 YYREEE (reference sequence). CDR3 nucleotides: TGTGCCAGCACCCGGGGACAGGTCGGAGAGACCCAGTACTTC. It yields the protein CASTRGQVGETQYF.

The chain has TRBV29-1 and TRBJ2-5; D call uncertain. Germline V gene data show CDR1 as SQVTM and CDR2 as ANQGSEA. The CDR3 contains 14 residues. Trimming left V 2 bases short and J 2 bases short, with 12 bases between. CDR3 amino acids: CSVELGSLQETQYF. In nucleotides, the CDR3 is TGCAGCGTTGAATTGGGCAGTCTTCAAGAGACCCAGTACTTC.